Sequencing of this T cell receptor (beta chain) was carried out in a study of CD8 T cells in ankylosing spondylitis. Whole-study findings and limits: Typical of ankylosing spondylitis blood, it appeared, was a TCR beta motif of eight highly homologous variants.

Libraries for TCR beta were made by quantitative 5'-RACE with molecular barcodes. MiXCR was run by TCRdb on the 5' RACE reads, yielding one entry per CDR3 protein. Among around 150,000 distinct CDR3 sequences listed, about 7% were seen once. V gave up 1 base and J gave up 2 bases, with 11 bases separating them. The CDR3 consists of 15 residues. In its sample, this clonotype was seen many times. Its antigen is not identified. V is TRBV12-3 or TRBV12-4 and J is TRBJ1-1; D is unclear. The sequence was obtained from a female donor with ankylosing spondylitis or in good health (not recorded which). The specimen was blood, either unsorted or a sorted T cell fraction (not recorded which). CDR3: CASSLGVWENTEAFF. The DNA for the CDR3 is TGTGCCAGCAGTTTAGGGGTATGGGAAAACACTGAAGCTTTCTTT.